These 15 T cell receptor beta chains came from one sample sequenced in a study of cytomegalovirus exposure and HLA in healthy donors. Researchers ran the PCR with 60 Vbeta and 13 Jbeta primers. Some clones are missing from TCRdb's copy, which holds only in-frame ones; the method was immunoSEQ multiplex PCR. The profile shows roughly 150,000 clones, roughly 85% of them singletons. Input material: PBMCs. The receptors shown here come from a male donor in good health and CMV-seronegative.

This chain joins TRBV5-8 and TRBJ2-1, with TRBD2 matching over 12 bases. V shed 3 bases, J shed 0 bases, and the junction held 7 bases outside the gene matches. CDR3 length equals 18 residues. Germline CDR1 SGHTS, CDR2 YDEGEE. CDR3 amino acids: CASSSGLAGTTSYNEQFF. CDR3 bases: TGTGCCAGCAGCTCGGGACTAGCGGGTACTACCTCCTACAATGAGCAGTTCTTC. Full variable domain (remainder filled in from reference TRBV5-8 and TRBJ2-1): EAGVTQSPTHLIKTRGQQATLRCSPISGHTSVYWYQQALGLGLQFLLWYDEGEERNRGNFPPRFSGRQFPNYSSELNVNALELEDSALYLCASSSGLAGTTSYNEQFFGPGTRLTVL.

This CDR3 reads CASSAQGDNQPQHF. The CDR3 bases are TGTGCCAGCTCAGCACAGGGAGACAATCAGCCCCAGCATTTT. The chain employs TRBV18 and TRBJ1-5; a possible D gene is TRBD1 (6 bases). CDR1 and CDR2 (germline): KGHSH, LQKENI. Trimming took 5 bases from V and 3 from J, leaving 11 bases between them. The CDR3 totals 14 residues.

The V call is TRBV5-4, the J call TRBJ2-2; 7 bases agree with TRBD1. This CDR3 is 15 amino acids long. CDR1 and CDR2 from the germline V gene are SGHNT and YYREEE (reference sequence). Germline trimming cut 5 bases from V and 1 base from J; bases unmatched to any gene: 5. DNA of the CDR3: TGTGCCAGCAGTTGGGACAGCCTGAACACCGGGGAGCTGTTTTTT. It is translated as CASSWDSLNTGELFF.

The chain carries TRBV7-6 and TRBJ1-2; D gene unclear. The germline V gene encodes CDR1 SGHVS and CDR2 FNYEAQ. V was cut by 1 base and J by 2 bases, with 11 bases left in between. This CDR3 is built from 15 residues. CDR3: CASSLVADTNYGYTF. The CDR3 DNA follows: TGTGCCAGCAGCTTAGTTGCAGATACCAACTATGGCTACACCTTC. Combining the CDR3 with reference TRBV7-6 and TRBJ1-2 gives the whole variable domain GAGVSQSPRYKVTKRGQDVALRCDPISGHVSLYWYRQALGQGPEFLTYFNYEAQQDKSGLPNDRFSAERPEGSISTLTIQRTEQRDSAMYRCASSLVADTNYGYTFGSGTRLTVV.

There are a few counts of this clone. The chain joins TRBV5-1 to TRBJ1-1, with 7 bases matching TRBD1. CDR1 SGHRS and CDR2 YFSETQ come from the germline V gene. The V segment lost 0 bases and the J segment 1 base; nucleotides outside the gene matches: 3. The CDR3 has 15 amino acids. The CDR3 sequence: CASSLGPGGNTEAFF. The CDR3 DNA sequence: TGCGCCAGCAGCTTGGGTCCAGGGGGGAACACTGAAGCTTTCTTT. The whole variable domain, remainder taken from reference TRBV5-1 and TRBJ1-1, is KAGVTQTPRYLIKTRGQQVTLSCSPISGHRSVSWYQQTPGQGLQFLFEYFSETQRNKGNFPGRFSGRQFSNSRSEMNVSTLELGDSALYLCASSLGPGGNTEAFFGQGTRLTVV.

This chain joins TRBV9 and TRBJ2-1; 9 bases align to TRBD2. Germline CDR1 is SGDLS and CDR2 is YYNGEE. The CDR3 contains 16 residues. Trimming at V came to 4 bases and at J to 7 bases, leaving 12 bases not matched to a gene. The CDR3 sequence: CASSPLGGGALNEQFF. CDR3 DNA: TGTGCCAGCAGCCCCCTGGGCGGGGGGGCCTTAAATGAGCAGTTCTTC.

This clone was seen a handful of times. V is TRBV5-6 and J is TRBJ1-2; TRBD1 agrees at 7 bases. Per germline, CDR1 SGHDT and CDR2 YYEEEE. With 5 bases clipped from V and 3 bases from J, the junction kept 10 bases outside the gene matches. The CDR3 runs to 15 residues. This chain's CDR3 is CASRQTGPLDYGYTF. The CDR3 DNA reads TGTGCCAGCAGGCAGACAGGGCCCCTAGACTATGGCTACACCTTC.

The chain recombines TRBV20-1 with TRBJ2-5; D gene uncertain. Germline V gene sequence: CDR1 DFQATT, CDR2 SNEGSKA (reference sequence). This CDR3 spans 11 amino acids. V lost 6 bases to trimming and J lost 5 bases, with 10 bases between them. CDR3 DNA sequence: TGCAGTGCCCAAGATGAGGAGACCCAGTACTTC. It encodes CSAQDEETQYF.

Concerning this clone itself: Other nucleotide sequences in the sample specify the same CDR3. This chain joins TRBV5-4 and TRBJ2-7, with TRBD2 matching over 8 bases. Per germline, CDR1 SGHNT and CDR2 YYREEE (reference sequence). The CDR3 has 14 amino acids. J lost 6 bases, V lost 5 bases, and 10 bases had no gene match. DNA of the CDR3: TGTGCCAGCAGTCATCGGGGGGGCCTTGGCGAGCAGTACTTC. It specifies CASSHRGGLGEQYF.

V usage is TRBV9 and J usage is TRBJ2-5; the D gene is possibly TRBD2 (6 bases). The CDR3 has 15 residues. Germline CDR1 SGDLS, CDR2 YYNGEE. V gave up 0 bases and J gave up 0 bases, with 9 bases separating them. CDR3 residues: CASSVATGDQETQYF. The CDR3, as DNA: TGTGCCAGCAGCGTAGCTACGGGGGACCAAGAGACCCAGTACTTC.

This chain uses TRBV11-2 with TRBJ2-5, with D perhaps matching TRBD1 (5 bases). This CDR3 is 14 amino acids long. V was shortened by 5 bases and J by 1 base, with 11 bases between the two germline ends. The V gene's germline CDR1 is SGHAT and CDR2 FQNNGV. CDR3 loop: CASSPRQTQETQYF. For the CDR3, the DNA is TGTGCCAGCAGCCCCCGACAGACCCAAGAGACCCAGTACTTC. The full variable domain, its missing parts supplied by reference TRBV11-2 and TRBJ2-5, is EAGVAQSPRYKIIEKRQSVAFWCNPISGHATLYWYQQILGQGPKLLIQFQNNGVVDDSQLPKDRFSAERLKGVDSTLKIQPAKLEDSAVYLCASSPRQTQETQYFGPGTRLLVL.

In its sample, this clone was seen once. V and J are TRBV7-2 and TRBJ1-1; D remains ambiguous. In germline, CDR1 is SGHTA, CDR2 FQGNSA. V was shortened by 1 base and J by 3 bases, with 9 bases between the two germline ends. The CDR3 length is 14 residues. Written as DNA, the CDR3 is TGTGCCAGCAGCTTAGTAGGGAGTGACACTGAAGCTTTCTTT. Translated: CASSLVGSDTEAFF.

To note about this clone: This sample includes further DNA sequences coding for the same CDR3. V usage is TRBV5-1 and J usage is TRBJ2-1, with a possible D match to TRBD2 (6 bases). Trimming took 0 bases from V and 1 from J, leaving 8 bases between them. Germline CDR1 is SGHRS and CDR2 is YFSETQ. The CDR3 is made up of 15 amino acids. The CDR3 region has the DNA TGCGCCAGCAGCTTGGGCGGGGTATCCTACAATGAGCAGTTCTTC. Its translation is CASSLGGVSYNEQFF.

This clone appeared once. The chain uses TRBV7-2 and TRBJ2-2; D unresolved. Looked up from germline, CDR1 is SGHTA and CDR2 is FQGNSA. This CDR3 has 16 residues. Trimming removed 2 bases at V and 0 bases at J, with 10 bases between. CDR3 sequence (DNA): TGTGCCAGCAGCTTAAGGAACAGTGCGAACACCGGGGAGCTGTTTTTT. Encoded protein: CASSLRNSANTGELFF.

This chain joins TRBV27 and TRBJ2-2; the D gene is possibly TRBD2 (5 bases). The CDR3 sequence is 15 residues long. Germline V CDR1 and CDR2: MNHEY, SMNVEV (reference sequence). Deletions cut 8 bases from V and 3 bases from J, with 16 bases between. The CDR3, as DNA: TGTGCCAGCGGAGGATATATCGGGGACACCGGGGAGCTGTTTTTT. Encoded protein: CASGGYIGDTGELFF.